The rows below give T cell receptor beta chains drawn from one sample of a study of blood T cells in healthy people across ages. TCRdb redid the calling of the 5' RACE reads with MiXCR, one entry per CDR3 protein. The sample includes about 680,000 distinct CDR3 sequences, 49% of them seen just once. Sequencing input: blood. The receptors come from a woman aged 55-70 years in good health. CDR3s include the opening cysteine and the closing phenylalanine or tryptophan. Each record gives: V gene, D gene, clone size, J gene, CDR3 DNA, CDR3 protein. D genes are given only for firm matches. Some rows have no size entry. The others give once, few or many, or a class for an expanded clone.

>TRBV3-1|NA|NA|TRBJ2-2
TGTGCCAGCACCCGCTCGAACACCGGGGAGCTGTTTTTT
CASTRSNTGELFF
>TRBV4-3|NA|NA|TRBJ1-5
TGCGCCAGCAGCCAAGATCTATCCAAAAATCAGCCCCAGCATTTT
CASSQDLSKNQPQHF
>TRBV30|NA|many|TRBJ2-7
TGTGCCTGGACCCCCCTTGGCAGCTCCTACGAGCAGTACTTC
CAWTPLGSSYEQYF
>TRBV7-2|NA|few|TRBJ1-4
TGTGCCAGCAGCTTACGGCTGGGGGAAAAACTGTTTTTT
CASSLRLGEKLFF
>TRBV5-6|TRBD2|NA|TRBJ2-1
TGTGCCAGCAGCTTGTTGTCTAGCGGAAACCAAGAGACCCAGTTCTTC
CASSLLSSGNQETQFF
>TRBV28|TRBD2|NA|TRBJ2-7
TGTGCCAGCACCAGGACTAGCGGGAGACTCTCCGACGAGCAGTACTTC
CASTRTSGRLSDEQYF
>TRBV20-1|NA|NA|TRBJ2-7
TGCAGTGCTGTGCCGGGATATAAGGACGAGCAGTACTTC
CSAVPGYKDEQYF
>TRBV20-1|NA|NA|TRBJ1-4
TGCAGTGCTAGAGATCCCCAGGGCCTCGAAAAACTGTTTTTT
CSARDPQGLEKLFF
>TRBV5-6|TRBD1|NA|TRBJ2-2
TGTGCCAGCAGCTCACGGGACAGGGGCCCCGGGGAGCTGTTTTTT
CASSSRDRGPGELFF
>TRBV27|NA|NA|TRBJ2-5
TGTGCCAGCAGTCCCTCTTTTAGGACTACAGAGACCCAGTACTTC
CASSPSFRTTETQYF
>TRBV5-1|NA|once|TRBJ2-1
TGCGCCAGCAGCATCCTGACACGGAGCTCCTACAATGAGCAGTTCTTC
CASSILTRSSYNEQFF
>TRBV5-1|NA|many|TRBJ2-7
TGTGCCAGCAGCTTAGAGGGCCCCTACGAGCAGTACTTC
CASSLEGPYEQYF
>TRBV20-1|TRBD2|NA|TRBJ2-2
TGCAGTGCTAGAGCCTCCGCGAGCGGGAGAGGGGAGCTGTTTTTT
CSARASASGRGELFF
>TRBV7-2|NA|NA|TRBJ2-5
TGTGCCAGCAGACCCGGGACTCCCTACCAAGAGACCCAGTACTTC
CASRPGTPYQETQYF
>TRBV28|TRBD2|NA|TRBJ2-3
TGTGCCAGCAGATATGGGACTAGCGGAACCACAGATACGCAGTATTTT
CASRYGTSGTTDTQYF
>TRBV6-5|TRBD2|NA|TRBJ2-1
TGTGCCAGTAGCGGGAGGGGGTATGAGCAGTTCTTC
CASSGRGYEQFF
>TRBV2|NA|NA|TRBJ2-7
TGTGCCAGCAGTGAACGGCAGACCTACGAGCAGTACTTC
CASSERQTYEQYF
>TRBV28|TRBD1|NA|TRBJ1-2
TGTGCCAACAGTTTATCATCAGGGGGTCTTGATCGTGGCTACACCTTC
CANSLSSGGLDRGYTF
>TRBV20-1|TRBD2|once|TRBJ2-7
TGCAGTGCTAGGCCCACTAGCGGAGAATACTCCTACGAGCAGTACTTC
CSARPTSGEYSYEQYF
>TRBV21-1|NA|few|TRBJ2-5
TGTGCCAGCAGCAAATGGGCCCAAGAGACCCAGTACTTC
CASSKWAQETQYF
>TRBV7-6|NA|few|TRBJ2-1
TGTGCCAGCAGCTTATCCCTTAACTCCTACAATGAGCAGTTCTTC
CASSLSLNSYNEQFF
>TRBV5-1|TRBD1|few|TRBJ1-2
TGCGCCAGCAGCATTGGCCGGGACAGGGATTTCTATGGCTACACCTTC
CASSIGRDRDFYGYTF
>TRBV20-1|TRBD1|NA|TRBJ2-3
TGCAGTGCTAGAGACCGGGACAGGGCCACAGATACGCAGTATTTT
CSARDRDRATDTQYF
>TRBV6-5|NA|NA|TRBJ1-2
TGTGCCAGCAGTAAAGGGTTGTTAGGTGGCTACACCTTC
CASSKGLLGGYTF
>TRBV20-1|TRBD2|NA|TRBJ2-5
TGCAGTGCTGCTAGCGGGAGCTCGGAGACCCAGTACTTC
CSAASGSSETQYF
>TRBV5-1|NA|few|TRBJ2-6
TGCGCCAGCAGCCTCCACCTCTCTGGGGCCAACGTCCTGACTTTC
CASSLHLSGANVLTF
>TRBV28|NA|NA|TRBJ2-3
TGTGCCAGCAGTTCCTCTCCCTTGGTTTCGACAGATACGCAGTATTTT
CASSSSPLVSTDTQYF
>TRBV6-2/TRBV6-3|NA|once|TRBJ2-7
TGTGCCAGCAGTTCTTGGACCACTTCCTACGAGCAGTACTTC
CASSSWTTSYEQYF
>TRBV20-1|NA|NA|TRBJ2-7
TGCAGTGCCCCAGCTACCTTCTCTAACTCCTACGAGCAGTACTTC
CSAPATFSNSYEQYF
>TRBV2|NA|NA|TRBJ1-5
TGTGCCAGCAGTTCCGGGACTAGCAATCAGCCCCAGCATTTT
CASSSGTSNQPQHF
>TRBV29-1|NA|few|TRBJ1-2
TGCAGCGTCGACGAGGTGGGAGGTGGCTATGGCTACACCTTC
CSVDEVGGGYGYTF
>TRBV20-1|TRBD1|NA|TRBJ2-1
TGCAGTGCTAGAGGAGACAGGGGCCCTTACAATGAGCAGTTCTTC
CSARGDRGPYNEQFF
>TRBV7-6|TRBD1|few|TRBJ2-4
TGTGCCAGCAACCAAGGAGACAGGGGTTCTTGGGAGCAGTACTTC
CASNQGDRGSWEQYF
>TRBV7-3|NA|NA|TRBJ2-3
TGTGCCAGCAGACCCCCGGACGAGCGGGGCACAGATACGCAGTATTTT
CASRPPDERGTDTQYF
>TRBV3-1|TRBD2|NA|TRBJ2-7
TGTGCCAGCAGCCAAGATCCGGGACTACCATCCTACGAGCAGTACTTC
CASSQDPGLPSYEQYF
>TRBV5-1|NA|NA|TRBJ2-3
TGCGCCAGCAGCTTGGCCCCTCACACAGATACGCAGTATTTT
CASSLAPHTDTQYF
>TRBV12-3/TRBV12-4|NA|once|TRBJ2-7
TGTGCCAGCAGTGTAGCTGGGAAATCCTACGAGCAGTACTTC
CASSVAGKSYEQYF
>TRBV30|NA|NA|TRBJ1-1
TGTGCCTGGAGTCGGCAGGCGAACACTGAAGCTTTCTTT
CAWSRQANTEAFF
>TRBV14|NA|few|TRBJ2-5
TGTGCCAGCAGCCAATTTGAGACCCAGTACTTC
CASSQFETQYF
>TRBV20-1|TRBD1|NA|TRBJ1-1
TGCAGTGCTAGGAGGGACAGGGGTCCCACTGAAGCTTTCTTT
CSARRDRGPTEAFF
>TRBV6-6|TRBD1|few|TRBJ2-5
TGTGCCAGCAGTTACTCCTCGGGACAGACAAACTCGGAGACCCAGTACTTC
CASSYSSGQTNSETQYF
>TRBV28|NA|NA|TRBJ1-5
TGTGCCAGCGGGGGCAGGGTTTTCGGCAATCAGCCCCAGCATTTT
CASGGRVFGNQPQHF
>TRBV24-1|NA|NA|TRBJ2-4
TGTGCCACCAGTGATATACCGAGAGATGAGCAGTACTTC
CATSDIPRDEQYF
>TRBV29-1|NA|medium-sized|TRBJ2-3
TGCAGCGTTGTTCCGCTCTTTTCCGGGAGTGGCACAGATACGCAGTATTTT
CSVVPLFSGSGTDTQYF
>TRBV4-2|TRBD2|NA|TRBJ2-4
TGTGCCAGCAGCCACACTAGCGGGAGAGACAACATTCAGTACTTC
CASSHTSGRDNIQYF
>TRBV7-9|NA|few|TRBJ2-1
TGTGCCAGCAGCCCGGAAGGGACACCCTACAATGAGCAGTTCTTC
CASSPEGTPYNEQFF
>TRBV9|NA|NA|TRBJ1-1
TGTGCCAGCAGCGTACATCGATACACTGAAGCTTTCTTT
CASSVHRYTEAFF
>TRBV10-3|NA|once|TRBJ2-3
TGTGCCATCAGTGAGAATCCCGGGACATCAGATACGCAGTATTTT
CAISENPGTSDTQYF
>TRBV4-3|NA|few|TRBJ2-1
TGCGCCAGCAGCCCGCGGACTAATTTGTACAATGAGCAGTTCTTC
CASSPRTNLYNEQFF
>TRBV9|TRBD1|NA|TRBJ2-1
TGTGCCAGCAGCGTAGCCCCCCACAGGGGAGACTCCTACAATGAGCAGTTCTTC
CASSVAPHRGDSYNEQFF
>TRBV19|TRBD2|NA|TRBJ2-7
TGTGCCAGTAGTATAGGAGGGACTAGCGGGTCCTACGAGCAGTACTTC
CASSIGGTSGSYEQYF
>TRBV29-1|NA|few|TRBJ2-5
TGCAGCGTGGGCCCCCGCAGGCGAGAGACCCAGTACTTC
CSVGPRRRETQYF
>TRBV5-1|TRBD2|NA|TRBJ2-7
TGCGCCAGCAGCTTGGAACTAGCGGTCTCCTACGAGCAGTACTTC
CASSLELAVSYEQYF
>TRBV15|NA|NA|TRBJ2-6
TGTGCCACCAGCGCCGCAGGGTCTGGGGCCAACGTCCTGACTTTC
CATSAAGSGANVLTF
>TRBV7-9|NA|once|TRBJ1-4
TGTGCCAGCAGCCCCGACACTCCAACTAATGAAAAACTGTTTTTT
CASSPDTPTNEKLFF
>TRBV11-2|NA|many|TRBJ1-1
TGTGCCAGCAGCCAAAACACGAACACTGAAGCTTTCTTT
CASSQNTNTEAFF
>TRBV11-2|NA|few|TRBJ2-3
TGTGCCAGCAGCTTAGGGGCCCTAGGGACGGACAACACAGATACGCAGTATTTT
CASSLGALGTDNTDTQYF
>TRBV28|NA|NA|TRBJ1-1
TGTGCCAGCAGCCCTCAAGCTAGGGGGAACACTGAAGCTTTCTTT
CASSPQARGNTEAFF
>TRBV7-2|TRBD2|NA|TRBJ2-1
TGTGCCAGCAGCTTAGGTCAAAGCGGGAGGGCCTCCTACAATGAGCAGTTCTTC
CASSLGQSGRASYNEQFF